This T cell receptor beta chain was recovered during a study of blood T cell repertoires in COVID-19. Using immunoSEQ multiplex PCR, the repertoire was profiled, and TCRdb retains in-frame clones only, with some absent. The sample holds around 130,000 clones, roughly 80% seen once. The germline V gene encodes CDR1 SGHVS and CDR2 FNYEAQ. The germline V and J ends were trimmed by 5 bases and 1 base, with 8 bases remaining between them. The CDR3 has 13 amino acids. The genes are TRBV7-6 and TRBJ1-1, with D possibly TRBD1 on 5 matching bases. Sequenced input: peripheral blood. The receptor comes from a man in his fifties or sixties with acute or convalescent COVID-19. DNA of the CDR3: TGTGCCAGCAGCAGACAGCAGAACACTGAAGCTTTCTTT. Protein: CASSRQQNTEAFF.